Below, one TCR beta chain is given with its context. This record belongs to a study of blood T cell repertoires in COVID-19. Study context: Specimens from acute and convalescent COVID-19 originated in the United States, Italy and Spain. Sources were T cells, B-cell-depleted T cells, or PBMCs; the material itself was cDNA or gDNA.

Original processing methods: Cell counts per sample came from amplifying reference gene primers. This table comes from immunoSEQ multiplex PCR, and its TCRdb copy is limited to in-frame clones, with some not included. That table furnishes V, J and clone size, whereas the DNA furnished D and trimming. The data contain approximately 61,000 clones, 75% to 85% of them seen just once; the ten biggest clones take up 25% to 40%. V lost 2 bases, J lost 1 base, and 17 bases lay in between. Germline V gene lookup returns CDR1 KGHSH and CDR2 LQKENI. This CDR3 spans 17 amino acids. The chain combines TRBV18 with TRBJ1-1; D is possibly TRBD1 (6 bases). The TCR was taken from a human donor in a cohort sampled during active COVID-19. The source material was peripheral blood. CDR3 bases: TGTGCCAGCTCACCATTCCTGCCAGGGGAGTGGAACACTGAAGCTTTCTTT. Translation: CASSPFLPGEWNTEAFF.